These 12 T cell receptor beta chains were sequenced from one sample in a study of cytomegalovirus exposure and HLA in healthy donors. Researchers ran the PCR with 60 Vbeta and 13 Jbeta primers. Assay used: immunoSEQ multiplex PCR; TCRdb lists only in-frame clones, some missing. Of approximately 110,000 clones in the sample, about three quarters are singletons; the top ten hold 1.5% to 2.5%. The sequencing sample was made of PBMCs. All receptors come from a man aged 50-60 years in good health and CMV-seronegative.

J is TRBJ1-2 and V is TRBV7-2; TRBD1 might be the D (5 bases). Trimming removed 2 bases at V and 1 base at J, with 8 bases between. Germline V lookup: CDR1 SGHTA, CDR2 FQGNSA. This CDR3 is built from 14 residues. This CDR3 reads CASSLSGGNYGYTF. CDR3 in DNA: TGTGCCAGCAGCTTATCCGGGGGTAACTATGGCTACACCTTC.

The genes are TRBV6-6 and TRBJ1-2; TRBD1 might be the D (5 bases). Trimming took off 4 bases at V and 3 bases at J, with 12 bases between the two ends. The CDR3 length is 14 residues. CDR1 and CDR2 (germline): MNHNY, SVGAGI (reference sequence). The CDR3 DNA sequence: TGTGCCAGCAGTTCCCTTGGGGGGGACTATGGCTACACCTTC. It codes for CASSSLGGDYGYTF.

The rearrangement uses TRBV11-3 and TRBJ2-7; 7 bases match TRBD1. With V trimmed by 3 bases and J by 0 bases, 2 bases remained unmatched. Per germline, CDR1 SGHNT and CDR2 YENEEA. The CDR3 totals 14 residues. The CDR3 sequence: CASSLDRSSYEQYF. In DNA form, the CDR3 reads TGTGCCAGCAGCTTGGACAGGAGCTCCTACGAGCAGTACTTC.

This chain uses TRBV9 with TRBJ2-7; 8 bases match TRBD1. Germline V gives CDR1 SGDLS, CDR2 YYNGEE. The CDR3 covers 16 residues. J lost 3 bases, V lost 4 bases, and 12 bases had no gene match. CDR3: CASSPRRQGLFYEQYF. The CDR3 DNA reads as TGTGCCAGCAGCCCTCGACGACAGGGGTTATTCTACGAGCAGTACTTC.

The CDR3 loop reads CASSLPGQDLEETQYF. Written as DNA, the CDR3 is TGTGCCAGCAGCTTACCGGGACAGGACTTAGAAGAGACCCAGTACTTC. The chain couples TRBV5-6 to TRBJ2-5; TRBD1 matches 8 bases. V lost 2 bases, J lost 3 bases, and 9 bases stayed unmatched. Germline-derived CDR1 and CDR2 are SGHDT and YYEEEE. The CDR3 sequence is 16 residues long.

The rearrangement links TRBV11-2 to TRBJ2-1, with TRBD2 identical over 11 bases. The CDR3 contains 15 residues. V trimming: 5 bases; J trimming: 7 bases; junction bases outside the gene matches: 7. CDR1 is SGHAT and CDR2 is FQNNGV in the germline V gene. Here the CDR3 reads CASSLSGGAGNEQFF. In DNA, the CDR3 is TGTGCCAGCAGCCTTAGCGGGGGGGCGGGAAATGAGCAGTTCTTC.

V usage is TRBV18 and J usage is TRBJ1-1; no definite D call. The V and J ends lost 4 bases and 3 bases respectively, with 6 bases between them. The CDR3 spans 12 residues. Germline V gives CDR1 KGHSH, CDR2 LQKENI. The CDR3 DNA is TGTGCCAGCTCACTCCGGGACACTGAAGCTTTCTTT. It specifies CASSLRDTEAFF.

The CDR3 DNA follows: TGTGCCAGCAGTGAACGGCGACAGGCCGCCTATGGCTACACCTTC. Its translation: CASSERRQAAYGYTF. This chain joins TRBV2 and TRBJ1-2, with D tentatively TRBD1 (6 bases). V gave up 2 bases and J gave up 4 bases, with 14 bases separating them. From germline, CDR1 is SNHLY and CDR2 FYNNEI. The CDR3 has 15 residues. The full variable domain, in which reference TRBV2 and TRBJ1-2 provide the parts outside the CDR3, is EPEVTQTPSHQVTQMGQEVILRCVPISNHLYFYWYRQILGQKVEFLVSFYNNEISEKSEIFDDQFSVERPDGSNFTLKIRSTKLEDSAMYFCASSERRQAAYGYTFGSGTRLTVV.

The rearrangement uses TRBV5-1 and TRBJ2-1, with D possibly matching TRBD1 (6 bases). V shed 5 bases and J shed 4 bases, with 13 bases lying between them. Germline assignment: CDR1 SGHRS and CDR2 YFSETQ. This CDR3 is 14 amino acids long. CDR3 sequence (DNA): TGCGCCAGCAGTCAGGATACAGGGTACAATGAGCAGTTCTTC. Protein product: CASSQDTGYNEQFF.

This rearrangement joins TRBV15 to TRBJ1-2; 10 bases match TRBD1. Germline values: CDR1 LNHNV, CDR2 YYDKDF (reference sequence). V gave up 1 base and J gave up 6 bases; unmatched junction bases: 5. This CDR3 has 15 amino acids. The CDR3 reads CATSRVGQGEDGYTF. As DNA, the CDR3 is TGTGCCACCAGCAGAGTAGGACAGGGGGAGGATGGCTACACCTTC.

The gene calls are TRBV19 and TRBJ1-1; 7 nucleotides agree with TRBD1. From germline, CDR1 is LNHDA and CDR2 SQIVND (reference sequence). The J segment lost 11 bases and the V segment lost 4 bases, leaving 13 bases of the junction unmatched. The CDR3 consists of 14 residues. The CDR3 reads CASSNLGQAPEAFF. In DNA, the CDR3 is TGTGCCAGTAGTAACCTAGGACAGGCCCCCGAGGCTTTCTTT.

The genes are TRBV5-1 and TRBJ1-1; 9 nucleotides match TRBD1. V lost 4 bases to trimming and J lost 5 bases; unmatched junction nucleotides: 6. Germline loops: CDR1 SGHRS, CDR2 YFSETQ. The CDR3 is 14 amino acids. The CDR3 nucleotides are TGCGCCAGCAGCCCAGACAGGGGGGGGACTGAAGCTTTCTTT. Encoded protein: CASSPDRGGTEAFF.